The TCR beta chain under discussion was sequenced for a study of blood T cell repertoires in COVID-19. In its sample, this clone was seen once. Clinical history reported by participants formed the basis on which cohorts were assigned. Sequenced by immunoSEQ multiplex PCR; TCRdb stores in-frame clones only, minus some. The repertoire holds about 170,000 clones, with 79% as singletons. Sample: PBMCs or T cells enriched from blood (not recorded which). The receptor was derived from a woman between 70 and 85 years old in a cohort exposed to, infected with or recovered from COVID-19 (not recorded which).

The CDR3 protein is CASSRDRINSPLHF. In DNA, the CDR3 is TGTGCCAGCAGCCGGGACAGGATAAATTCACCCCTCCACTTT. The chain employs TRBV2 and TRBJ1-6; TRBD1 agrees at 8 bases. The CDR3 spans 14 residues. Germline CDR1 reads SNHLY; CDR2 reads FYNNEI. V lost 6 bases and J lost 7; bases outside the gene matches: 5.